This T cell receptor beta chain was documented in a study of PD-L1 blockade in urothelial cancer. For the study at large: It was in the mid-2010s that patients started atezolizumab at 1,200 mg intravenously every 3 weeks. Across blood samples, T cells had a median count of about 140,000.

V gave up 6 bases and J gave up 6 bases, with 14 bases separating them. This CDR3 comprises 12 residues. The V gene's germline CDR1 is SQVTM and CDR2 ANQGSEA. This clone came up a few times. The antigen is undetermined. Stated time point: peripheral blood 6 weeks after treatment start. Study results and limitations: Better survival was forecast by a pretreatment blood TCR clonality below the median.

The investigators introduced synthetic TCR analog templates into each PCR as spikes. Generated by immunoSEQ multiplex PCR, the TCRdb table keeps only in-frame clones and is missing some. The table records roughly 45,000 clones, around 80% of them present only once. This clonotype was obtained from a man aged 60 to 69 with urothelial cancer. This chain connects TRBV29-1 to TRBJ1-1; no firm D call. Specimen: PBMCs, collected around atezolizumab (anti-PD-L1) treatment. The CDR3 DNA sequence: TGCAGCGTCCAGACCGTGAGCGCTGAAGCTTTCTTT. This translates into CSVQTVSAEAFF.